The source of this TCR beta chain is a study of blood T cell repertoires in COVID-19. Study overall: The United States, Italy and Spain were the sources of the acute and convalescent COVID-19 samples. Nucleic acid was either cDNA or gDNA, and it came from T cells, B-cell-depleted T cells, or PBMCs.

The table came from immunoSEQ multiplex PCR; TCRdb's copy has only in-frame clones and leaves some out. This sample carries some 220,000 clones, around 81% of them seen once, and the ten largest clones take roughly 13%. The clonotype originates from a human donor in a cohort sampled during active COVID-19. Sequenced material: peripheral blood.

CDR3 sequence (DNA): TGTGCCAGCTCACTATCACCCCACGGTGGCGGGGGAGAGACCCAGTACTTC. This translates into CASSLSPHGGGGETQYF. The chain couples TRBV18 to TRBJ2-5; TRBD2 agrees at 7 bases. V was clipped by 4 bases and J by 4 bases; unmatched bases: 15. This CDR3 has 17 amino acids. Germline CDR1 reads KGHSH; CDR2 reads LQKENI.